Listed here is a single T cell receptor beta chain. Its target is unknown. This entry comes from a study of lymphopenia after photon versus proton radiotherapy. Points from the study as a whole: A bigger post-nadir fall in TCR diversity correlated inversely with survival time in deceased patients.

Sequencing was performed with immunoSEQ multiplex PCR; in TCRdb, only in-frame clones are kept and a portion is missing. The table includes 77,000 or so clones, around 80% detected once. The germline gives CDR1 MRHNA, CDR2 SNTAGT. V was shortened by 9 bases and J by 0 bases, with 12 bases between the two germline ends. This CDR3 has 13 residues. V is TRBV6-4 and J is TRBJ2-7, with D perhaps matching TRBD1 or TRBD2 (5 bases each). The specimen was peripheral blood, collected from a patient treated with proton-based radiotherapy. This clonotype originated in a man between 60 and 70 years old with pancreatic cancer. CDR3 region: CARRGAGSYEQYF. CDR3 DNA sequence: TGTGCCAGAAGGGGAGCAGGCTCCTACGAGCAGTACTTC.